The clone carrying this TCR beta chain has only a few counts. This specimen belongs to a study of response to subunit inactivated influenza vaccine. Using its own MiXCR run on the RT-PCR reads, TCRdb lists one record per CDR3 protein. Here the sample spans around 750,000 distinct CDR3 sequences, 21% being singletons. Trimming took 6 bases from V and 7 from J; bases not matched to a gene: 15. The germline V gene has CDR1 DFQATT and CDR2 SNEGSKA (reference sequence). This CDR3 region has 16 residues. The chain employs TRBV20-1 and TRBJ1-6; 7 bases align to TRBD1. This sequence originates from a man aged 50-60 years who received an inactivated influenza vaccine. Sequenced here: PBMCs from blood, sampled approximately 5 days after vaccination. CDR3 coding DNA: TGCAGTGCCTCAGGGCTGACAGGGAGACTCAATTCACCCCTCCACTTT. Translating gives CSASGLTGRLNSPLHF.